This T cell receptor (beta chain) emerged from a study of blood T cell repertoires in COVID-19. Study context: Material from acute and convalescent COVID-19 was sourced from the United States, Italy and Spain. The analysed material was cDNA or gDNA that came from T cells, B-cell-depleted T cells, or PBMCs.

The CDR3 length is 15 residues. V was cut by 2 bases and J by 2 bases, with 12 bases left in between. Germline V gene lookup returns CDR1 ENHRY and CDR2 SYGVKD. Authors' methods: Estimation of nucleated cell counts was performed using reference gene primer amplification. Repertoires were generated with immunoSEQ multiplex PCR, while TCRdb's copy carries only in-frame clones and drops some. V, J and clone size are those of that table, while D and trimming were read from the DNA. The sample holds 100,000 or so clones, roughly 87% seen once. The J gene is TRBJ1-1, the V gene TRBV10-3; D is possibly TRBD1 (5 bases). The sequenced sample was peripheral blood. The sequence was obtained from a man between 60 and 70 years old with acute or convalescent COVID-19. The CDR3 sequence is CAISEGDWGNTEAFF. The CDR3 region has the DNA TGTGCCATCAGTGAGGGAGACTGGGGCAACACTGAAGCTTTCTTT.